This T cell receptor (beta chain) came from a study of blood T cell repertoires in COVID-19. For the study at large: Acute and convalescent COVID-19 specimens originated in the United States, Italy and Spain. In each case, the material was cDNA or gDNA derived from T cells, B-cell-depleted T cells, or PBMCs.

Trimming removed 8 bases at V and 3 bases at J, with 17 bases between. The CDR3 has 16 residues. Germline CDR1 and CDR2: MNHEY and SMNVEV (reference sequence). This table comes from immunoSEQ multiplex PCR, and its TCRdb copy is limited to in-frame clones, with some not included. The sample contains some 220,000 clones, 80% to 90% of which appear only once. Only a few counts were recorded for this clone. The chain uses TRBV27 and TRBJ1-6; D gene unclear. The sample consisted of peripheral blood. The source is an elderly woman with active or convalescent COVID-19. This CDR3 is CASSPAGHLYNSPLHF. The CDR3 nucleotides read TGTGCCAGCTCCCCGGCGGGCCATCTCTATAATTCACCCCTCCACTTT.